The 24 T cell receptor beta chains below all came from one sample that was sequenced in a study of shared clonotypes between healthy human individuals (dated by TCRdb to 2020 to 2021). The protocol used for the library was the immunoSEQ multiplex PCR assay. As stored in TCRdb, this immuneACCESS dataset retains in-frame rearrangements with V and J assigned. A fraction of the clones does not appear; measured against another copy, unresolved V genes explain less than half of the discrepancy, and the remainder lacks a known reason. The sample table records fewer than 600,000 clones; about four fifths of these occur just once. The leading ten clones occupy approximately 13% of the sample. The sequenced material came from PBMCs. These receptors came from a woman in her thirties or forties in good health. Some clones in this sample may be carry-over from other donors' samples.

This clone was counted only a few times. The rearrangement joins TRBV5-1 to TRBJ1-1; D is ambiguous. The CDR3 is 15 amino acids. Looked up from germline, CDR1 is SGHRS and CDR2 is YFSETQ. Between the trimmed V and J ends, which lost 6 bases and 0 bases, there was a span of 15 bases. Written as DNA, the CDR3 is TGCGCCAGCACCTCTGGGGAGCTAATGAACACTGAAGCTTTCTTT. Translating gives CASTSGELMNTEAFF.

The J gene is TRBJ2-3, the V gene TRBV7-8; maybe TRBD2 (6 bases). Germline V CDR1 and CDR2: SGHVS, FQNEAQ. CDR3 length: 20 amino acids. V gave up 4 bases and J gave up 4 bases, with 30 bases separating them. The CDR3 region is CASSSSYRSWSTGDPDTQYF. For the CDR3, the DNA is TGTGCCAGCAGCTCGTCGTACAGGTCGTGGTCAACGGGAGACCCAGATACGCAGTATTTT.

Only one count was recorded for this clone. This chain connects TRBV27 to TRBJ2-7; D remains ambiguous. Deletions cut 0 bases from V and 7 bases from J, with 10 bases between. The CDR3 runs 13 residues. Looked up from germline, CDR1 is MNHEY and CDR2 is SMNVEV (reference sequence). Here the CDR3 DNA reads TGTGCCAGCAGTTTATCAGGGTTGAGGGAGCAGTACTTC. It codes for CASSLSGLREQYF.

The rearrangement joins TRBV27 to TRBJ2-5, with a tentative D call TRBD1 (5 bases). The germline CDR1 and CDR2 sequences are MNHEY and SMNVEV (reference sequence). Trimming took 6 bases from V and 5 from J, leaving 13 bases between them. The CDR3 has 13 residues. The CDR3 loop is CASSRKGRETQYF. CDR3 in DNA: TGTGCCAGCAGCCGAAAGGGGCGGGAGACCCAGTACTTC.

The table lists this clone with a count of one. A much larger clone sits a single nucleotide away, making a read error possible. This CDR3 is also generated by other DNA sequences in the sample. The chain carries TRBV7-9 and TRBJ1-2; perhaps TRBD1 as D (6 bases). The CDR3 covers 12 residues. Trimming shortened V by 5 bases and J by 8 bases, and 12 bases separated the two germline ends. Germline V CDR1 and CDR2: SEHNR, FQNEAQ (reference sequence). Here the CDR3 reads CASSEGGVGYTF. CDR3 nucleotide sequence: TGTGCCAGCAGCGAGGGGGGGGTGGGCTACACCTTC.

The J gene is TRBJ2-1, the V gene TRBV18; 8 bases are shared with TRBD2. The CDR3 spans 15 residues. Germline-derived CDR1 and CDR2 are KGHSH and LQKENI. V shed 5 bases, J shed 9 bases, and the junction held 12 bases outside the gene matches. This CDR3 is CASSSGLGQKGEQFF. Written as DNA, the CDR3 is TGTGCCAGCTCATCGGGACTAGGCCAAAAGGGTGAGCAGTTCTTC.

The J gene is TRBJ2-1, the V gene TRBV6-5; 9 positions agree with TRBD2. V trimming: 3 bases; J trimming: 7 bases; junction bases outside the gene matches: 10. Germline loops: CDR1 MNHEY, CDR2 SVGAGI. CDR3 size: 16 residues. The CDR3 coding sequence is TGTGCCAGCAGTTATTGGTCGGCGGGAGGGGGGAATGAGCAGTTCTTC. This encodes CASSYWSAGGGNEQFF.

The chain combines TRBV5-4 with TRBJ1-6, with 7 bases lining up with TRBD1. This CDR3 comprises 15 residues. The V gene's germline CDR1 is SGHNT and CDR2 YYREEE (reference sequence). The junction had 7 bases not matched to a gene; V was cut back by 4 bases and J by 6 bases. This chain's CDR3 is CASSGAGTVNSPLHF. The DNA for the CDR3 is TGTGCCAGCAGCGGGGCCGGGACAGTTAATTCACCCCTCCACTTT.

The chain combines TRBV2 with TRBJ1-4; TRBD1 matches 7 bases. The length of the CDR3 is 13 residues. The trim removed 6 bases at V and 7 bases at J, leaving 5 bases unmatched. In germline, CDR1 is SNHLY, CDR2 FYNNEI. The CDR3: CASSRQGFEKLFF. For the CDR3, the DNA is TGTGCCAGCAGCCGACAGGGTTTTGAAAAACTGTTTTTT.

This clone was recorded a few times. The genes are TRBV28 and TRBJ1-1; D may be TRBD1 (5 bases). V gave up 7 bases and J gave up 2 bases, with 23 bases separating them. Germline V gene sequence: CDR1 MDHEN, CDR2 SYDVKM. The CDR3 loop spans 17 amino acids. In nucleotides, the CDR3 is TGTGCCAGCACACTAGTACCCCCAACGGGGCCTAACACTGAAGCTTTCTTT. It yields the protein CASTLVPPTGPNTEAFF.

V usage is TRBV4-2 and J usage is TRBJ2-7; 9 bases are shared with TRBD2. This CDR3 region has 18 residues. With 4 bases clipped from V and 4 bases from J, the junction kept 17 bases outside the gene matches. CDR1 and CDR2 (germline): LGHNA, YNFKEQ. CDR3 protein: CASSRQSQREDVFYEQYF. CDR3 coding DNA: TGTGCCAGCAGCCGTCAGTCCCAGCGGGAGGACGTTTTTTACGAGCAGTACTTC.

The chain is built from TRBV27 and TRBJ1-5; D remains unclear. The CDR3 totals 16 residues. The germline gives CDR1 MNHEY, CDR2 SMNVEV (reference sequence). The germline V and J ends were trimmed by 4 bases and 2 bases, with 15 bases remaining between them. The CDR3, as DNA: TGTGCCAGCAGTTCTGGGTATCTTGGGGGCAATCAGCCCCAGCATTTT. It codes for CASSSGYLGGNQPQHF.

The CDR3 DNA reads as TGCGCCAGCAGCTTGGCTCTCGATTACGGGAGTGAAGCTTTCTTT. It is translated as CASSLALDYGSEAFF. V usage is TRBV5-1 and J usage is TRBJ1-1; D unclear. Germline CDR1 and CDR2: SGHRS and YFSETQ. There are 15 residues in the CDR3. Trimming took off 0 bases at V and 7 bases at J, with 16 bases between the two ends.

The chain couples TRBV5-1 to TRBJ2-3; possible D gene TRBD2, 7 bases. The germline V gene encodes CDR1 SGHRS and CDR2 YFSETQ. Trimming cost V 0 bases and J 4 bases, with 12 bases left between them. The CDR3 is 15 amino acids. The CDR3 loop is CASSLVRGGADTQYF. CDR3 nucleotide sequence: TGCGCCAGCAGCTTGGTTCGAGGGGGGGCAGATACGCAGTATTTT.

The chain recombines TRBV2 with TRBJ2-7; D ambiguous. Germline loops: CDR1 SNHLY, CDR2 FYNNEI. Between the trimmed V and J ends, which lost 7 bases and 7 bases, there was a span of 11 bases. The CDR3 loop spans 11 amino acids. CDR3 DNA: TGTGCCAGCAATCTGGGGTTGGAGCAGTACTTC. This codes for CASNLGLEQYF.

A note on this clone: A read error likely explains this, since a far larger clone differs by one base. The gene calls are TRBV25-1 and TRBJ1-1, with D tentatively TRBD1 (5 bases). Deletions cut 4 bases from V and 4 bases from J, with 7 bases between. CDR1 is MGHDK and CDR2 is SYGVNS in the germline V gene. The CDR3 runs to 12 residues. The CDR3 loop is CASSGGGTEAFF. The CDR3 DNA reads TGTGCCAGCAGTGGGGGGGGCACTGAAGCTTTCTTT.

This chain uses TRBV9 with TRBJ1-1; 9 bases are a match to TRBD1. Germline V gene lookup returns CDR1 SGDLS and CDR2 YYNGEE. This CDR3 is built from 15 residues. With V trimmed by 0 bases and J by 4 bases, 4 bases remained unmatched. The CDR3: CASSVEGQGFTEAFF. The DNA for the CDR3 is TGTGCCAGCAGCGTAGAGGGACAGGGATTCACTGAAGCTTTCTTT. The full variable domain, completed using reference TRBV9 and TRBJ1-1, is DSGVTQTPKHLITATGQRVTLRCSPRSGDLSVYWYQQSLDQGLQFLIQYYNGEERAKGNILERFSAQQFPDLHSELNLSSLELGDSALYFCASSVEGQGFTEAFFGQGTRLTVV.

The CDR3, as DNA: TGTGCCAGCAGCAAAAACCCAGCGGAGATAGACAATGAGCAGTTCTTC. As protein: CASSKNPAEIDNEQFF. The J gene is TRBJ2-1, the V gene TRBV21-1; the D call TRBD2 from the table was never checked on the DNA. TRBV21-1 is annotated as a pseudogene. This CDR3 has 16 residues.

This rearrangement joins TRBV4-2 to TRBJ2-3; no reliable D call. The CDR3 totals 18 residues. The ends were cut back, 4 bases at V and 2 bases at J, with 22 bases in the middle. Germline CDR1 and CDR2: LGHNA and YNFKEQ. The CDR3 bases are TGTGCCAGCAGCCCAAATGGGCGTTGGTCAGGTCTCACAGATACGCAGTATTTT. Translated: CASSPNGRWSGLTDTQYF.

This clone has just a few counts. This chain joins TRBV5-1 and TRBJ2-7; the D is unclear. The germline gives CDR1 SGHRS, CDR2 YFSETQ. Trimming left V 2 bases short and J 2 bases short, with 11 bases between. The CDR3 length is 14 residues. This chain's CDR3 is CASSFQPQAYEQYF. The CDR3 coding sequence is TGCGCCAGCAGCTTCCAACCCCAGGCCTACGAGCAGTACTTC. Based on the CDR3 plus reference TRBV5-1 and TRBJ2-7, the full variable domain is KAGVTQTPRYLIKTRGQQVTLSCSPISGHRSVSWYQQTPGQGLQFLFEYFSETQRNKGNFPGRFSGRQFSNSRSEMNVSTLELGDSALYLCASSFQPQAYEQYFGPGTRLTVT.

This clone was counted between two and nine times. The CDR3 region is CASSLYSGTASSGNTIYF. CDR3 nucleotides: TGTGCCAGCAGCTTATACTCCGGGACAGCATCCTCTGGAAACACCATATATTTT. The gene calls are TRBV7-9 and TRBJ1-3; 7 bases are shared with TRBD1. The CDR3 covers 18 residues. Trimming took 2 bases from V and 0 from J; bases not matched to a gene: 10. The germline CDR1 and CDR2 sequences are SEHNR and FQNEAQ (reference sequence).

The V call is TRBV7-9, the J call TRBJ2-7, with no clear D. CDR3 size: 11 residues. Germline V CDR1 and CDR2: SEHNR, FQNEAQ (reference sequence). Trimming took 6 bases from V and 2 from J, leaving 5 bases between them. In DNA, the CDR3 is TGTGCCAGCAGAGACACCTACGAGCAGTACTTC. Its protein is CASRDTYEQYF.

The table lists this clone with many counts. The chain links TRBV25-1 to TRBJ1-1; D call uncertain. V was cut by 3 bases and J by 0 bases, with 8 bases left in between. This CDR3 is 14 amino acids long. CDR1 and CDR2 (germline): MGHDK, SYGVNS. The CDR3 protein is CASSDRSLNTEAFF. The CDR3 nucleotides are TGTGCCAGCAGTGACCGCAGCCTGAACACTGAAGCTTTCTTT.

J is TRBJ1-1 and V is TRBV7-2; 7 bases match TRBD1. CDR1 is SGHTA and CDR2 is FQGNSA in the germline V gene. The CDR3 is made up of 13 amino acids. J gave up 8 bases and V 8 bases, and 11 bases lay outside the gene matches. The CDR3 DNA reads TGTGCCAGCGCGACCAGGGGGGGTAAAGAAGCTTTCTTT. Protein: CASATRGGKEAFF.